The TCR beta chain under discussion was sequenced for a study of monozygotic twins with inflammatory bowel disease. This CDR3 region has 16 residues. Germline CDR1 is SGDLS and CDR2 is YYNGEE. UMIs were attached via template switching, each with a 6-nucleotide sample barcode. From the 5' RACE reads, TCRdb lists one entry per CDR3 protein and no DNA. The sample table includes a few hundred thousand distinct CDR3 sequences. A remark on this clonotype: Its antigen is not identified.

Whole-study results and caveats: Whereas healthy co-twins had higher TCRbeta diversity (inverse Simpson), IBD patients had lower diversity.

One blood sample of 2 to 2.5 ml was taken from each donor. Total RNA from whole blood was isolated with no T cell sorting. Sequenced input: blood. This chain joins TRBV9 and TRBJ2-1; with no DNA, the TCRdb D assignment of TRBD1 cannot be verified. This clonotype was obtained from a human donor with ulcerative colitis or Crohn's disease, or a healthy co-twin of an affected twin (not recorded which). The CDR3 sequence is CASSVVGGTTYNEQFF.